This TCR beta chain was recovered during a study of T cells after yellow fever vaccination. V lost 1 base, J lost 5 bases, and 4 bases stayed unmatched. The CDR3 has 15 residues. Germline lookup yields CDR1 SGHDN and CDR2 FVKESK. TCRdb re-called the 5' RACE reads through MiXCR, storing one row per CDR3 protein. The data hold tens of thousands of distinct CDR3 sequences, with approximately 6.9% observed a single time. Study-wide findings and caveats: Reappearance after the booster was observed for most primary-vaccination clones (96% CD4, around 90% CD8).

This clonotype has a count of ten or more. Antigen unknown. The rearrangement uses TRBV14 and TRBJ2-7, with 11 bases aligning to TRBD2. The sequences come from CD8+ T cells sorted from PBMCs, collected around 5 days after the first yellow fever vaccination. The sequence was collected from a man aged 18 to 30 who received the YFV17D yellow fever vaccine. The CDR3 loop is CASSQVTSGGHEQYF. Here the CDR3 DNA reads TGTGCCAGCAGCCAAGTTACTAGCGGGGGCCACGAGCAGTACTTC.